Detailed here is one T cell receptor beta chain. Trimming pared 3 bases from V and 6 bases from J, leaving 11 bases between. This CDR3 is 13 amino acids long. This sample is drawn from a study of blood T cell repertoires in COVID-19. The wider study: Acute-phase and convalescent COVID-19 samples originated in the United States, Italy and Spain. The cDNA or gDNA used as material had been derived from T cells, B-cell-depleted T cells, or PBMCs.

TCRdb keeps only in-frame clones here, not all; method: immunoSEQ multiplex PCR. The sample contains 35,000 to 55,000 clones, around nine tenths of which appear only once. The chain has TRBV12-3 or TRBV12-4 and TRBJ1-1; no reliable D call. Sequences were obtained from peripheral blood. This clonotype originated in an older man with active COVID-19. CDR3 residues: CASSFSSNPEAFF. The DNA of the CDR3 is TGTGCCAGCAGTTTTAGCTCCAACCCTGAAGCTTTCTTT.